One TCR beta chain is described in this entry. Its antigen is as yet unknown. This entry comes from a study of a mutant IDH1 vaccine in newly diagnosed glioma. Study details: Treated patients had a mean age of around 40 years and a sex split that was roughly 60% male and roughly 40% female.

V was pared by 5 bases and J by 1 base, with 6 bases between. From germline, CDR1 is SEHNR and CDR2 FQNEAQ (reference sequence). There are 12 residues in the CDR3. General observations from the study: Pseudoprogression seemed unlinked to shifts in top peripheral T cell clonotypes.

Stated time point: baseline, week 1 (first vaccination visit). Treatment reported: pre-vaccination baseline after standard-of-care therapy. Repertoires were generated with immunoSEQ multiplex PCR, while TCRdb's copy carries only in-frame clones and drops some. The profile shows roughly 51,000 clones, roughly 89% of them singletons. This TCR came from a man between 40 and 49 years old with glioma. V usage is TRBV7-9 and J usage is TRBJ2-7; no clear D gene. The source was PBMCs, collected from a glioma patient treated with radiotherapy, temozolomide or both. The CDR3 coding sequence is TGTGCCAGCAGCCGAGGTTCCTACGAGCAGTACTTC. Translating it yields CASSRGSYEQYF.